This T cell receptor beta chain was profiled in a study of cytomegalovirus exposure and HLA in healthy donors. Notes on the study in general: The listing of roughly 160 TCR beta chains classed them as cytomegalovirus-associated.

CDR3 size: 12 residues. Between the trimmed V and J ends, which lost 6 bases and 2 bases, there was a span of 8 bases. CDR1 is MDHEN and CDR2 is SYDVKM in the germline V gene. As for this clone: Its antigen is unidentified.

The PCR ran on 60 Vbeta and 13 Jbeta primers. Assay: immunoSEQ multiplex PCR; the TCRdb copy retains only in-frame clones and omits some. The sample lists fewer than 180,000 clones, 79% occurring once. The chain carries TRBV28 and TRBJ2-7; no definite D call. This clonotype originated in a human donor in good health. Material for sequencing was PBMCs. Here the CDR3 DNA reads TGTGCCAGCAGGTCCGTTACCTACGAGCAGTACTTC. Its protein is CASRSVTYEQYF. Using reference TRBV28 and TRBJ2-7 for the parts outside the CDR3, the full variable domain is DVKVTQSSRYLVKRTGEKVFLECVQDMDHENMFWYRQDPGLGLRLIYFSYDVKMKEKGDIPEGYSVSREKKERFSLILESASTNQTSMYLCASRSVTYEQYFGPGTRLTVT.